The source of this T cell receptor beta chain is a study of T cells after posttransplantation cyclophosphamide. Cells defined as naive were viable CD3+CD4+ or CD3+CD8+ and CCR7+CD45RA+CD45RO-CD95-CD27+CD28+. TCRdb keeps only in-frame clones here, not all; method: immunoSEQ multiplex PCR. The sample lists fewer than 40,000 clones; around nine tenths were seen once. CDR1 is MDHEN and CDR2 is SYDVKM in the germline V gene. J was trimmed by 2 bases and V by 4 bases; bases with no gene match: 10. This CDR3 spans 18 amino acids. This clone was observed a single time. Input material: naive CD4+ T cells sorted from PBMCs. This chain uses TRBV28 with TRBJ2-3, with 12 bases matching TRBD2. This TCR came from a woman aged 60-75 years in good health, CMV-negative, and a related stem cell transplant donor. The CDR3 sequence is CASSSSPPSGGATDTQYF. The CDR3 nucleotides are TGTGCCAGCAGTTCTTCTCCCCCTAGCGGGGGGGCCACAGATACGCAGTATTTT.